The rows below give T cell receptor beta chains drawn from one sample of a study of Graves' ophthalmopathy and Graves' hyperthyroidism. Each CDR3 protein is one row after TCRdb ran MiXCR on the multiplex PCR reads. This sample has under 350,000 distinct CDR3 sequences, with roughly a sixth found just once. Sequenced: peripheral blood. The source of these receptors is an adult man with Graves' ophthalmopathy. CDR3s include the opening cysteine and the closing phenylalanine or tryptophan. A D gene is named only where the DNA matches it firmly. Clone size appears in some rows only: once, few, many, or a class for an expanded clone.

j_gene,d_gene,v_gene,abundance,CDR3nt,CDR3aa
TRBJ2-2,.,TRBV20-1,many,TGCAGTGCTAGAAAACACAGGGACGGCGGGGAGCTGTTTTTT,CSARKHRDGGELFF
TRBJ1-2,.,TRBV19,.,TGTGCCAGTAGAAACGCCGGGGCGGGCGCCTTC,CASRNAGAGAF
TRBJ2-7,.,TRBV12-3/TRBV12-4,many,TGTGCCAGCAGTCCTACACTAGGATACGAGCAGTACTTC,CASSPTLGYEQYF
TRBJ2-5,.,TRBV24-1,few,TGTGCCACCAGTGATTTGAGCAGGGGAGAGACCCAGTACTTC,CATSDLSRGETQYF
TRBJ1-1,.,TRBV6-1,many,TGTGCCAGCACTCAGCTCGGGAACACTGAAGCTTTCTTT,CASTQLGNTEAFF
TRBJ2-2,.,TRBV5-4,many,TGTGCCAGCAGCTTGGCCCTTAGTGCCGGGGAGCTGTTTTTT,CASSLALSAGELFF
TRBJ2-7,TRBD1,TRBV12-3/TRBV12-4,many,TGTGCCAGCAGTTCCCCGGGACAGGGTTACTACGAGCAGTACTTC,CASSSPGQGYYEQYF
TRBJ1-2,.,TRBV6-2/TRBV6-3,.,.,CASSIYLCSVEPPADGYTF
TRBJ2-1,.,TRBV28,.,TGTGCCAGCTGCAAAAGAGGGCAAGCTCCCGGGTACGAGCAGTTCTTC,CASCKRGQAPGYEQFF
TRBJ1-2,.,TRBV2,many,TGTGCCAGCAGTGAAGGGCCGTTGCAGGGGAACTATGGCTACACCTTC,CASSEGPLQGNYGYTF
TRBJ2-2,TRBD2,TRBV29-1,few,TGCAGCGTCAGGACTAGCGTTGACGGGGAGCTGTTTTTT,CSVRTSVDGELFF
TRBJ2-5,.,TRBV12-3/TRBV12-4,many,TGTGCCAGCAGGACGGTCGCGGGGGCCGAGACCCAGTACTTC,CASRTVAGAETQYF
TRBJ1-1,.,TRBV3-1,many,TGTGCCAGCAGCCAAGAGAACAGATTGAACACTGAAGCTTTCTTT,CASSQENRLNTEAFF
TRBJ1-2,.,TRBV6-1,many,TGTGCCAGCAGTGAACACGGCGACTATGGCTACACCTTC,CASSEHGDYGYTF
TRBJ2-5,TRBD1,TRBV15,many,TGTGCCACCAGCAGTTCTTACAGGGGGCGGGAGACCCAGTACTTC,CATSSSYRGRETQYF
TRBJ1-6,.,TRBV13,many,TGTGCCAGCAGCCGAGGTGAGGGATCGAATTCACCCCTCCACTTT,CASSRGEGSNSPLHF
TRBJ2-7,TRBD1,TRBV6-2/TRBV6-3,once,TGTGCCAGCAGTTCCTGGACAGGAGTATCCTACGAGCAGTACTTC,CASSSWTGVSYEQYF